A single sample is the source of the 6 T cell receptor beta chains below, sequenced in a study of T-cell memory formation after mild COVID-19. TCRdb fed the 5' RACE reads into MiXCR, producing one record per CDR3 protein. Found here are just over 400,000 distinct CDR3 sequences, 23% of them singletons; the top ten hold around 13%. Sequenced input: PBMCs or a T cell subset sorted from them (not recorded which). These TCRs come from an adult woman who had mild COVID-19 (a few samples of this study predate the infection). Cell type and time point are not known.

The CDR3 nucleotides are TGCGCCAGCAGCGACGGGACTTCATGGGATTCAGATACGCAGTATTTT. Encoded protein: CASSDGTSWDSDTQYF. The J gene is TRBJ2-3, the V gene TRBV5-1; tentative D call: TRBD2 (6 bases). CDR3 length: 16 residues. The germline gives CDR1 SGHRS, CDR2 YFSETQ. The V gene lost 4 bases and the J gene lost 4 bases, with 19 bases spanning the gap.

In its sample, this clonotype was seen a few times. The chain recombines TRBV7-9 with TRBJ1-2; TRBD1 agrees at 9 bases. CDR1 and CDR2 (germline): SEHNR, FQNEAQ (reference sequence). The trim removed 4 bases at V and 4 bases at J, leaving 7 bases unmatched. CDR3 length: 15 amino acids. CDR3 amino acids: CASSSTGGNSYGYTF. CDR3 DNA sequence: TGTGCCAGCAGCTCAACAGGGGGCAATAGCTATGGCTACACCTTC.

The chain joins TRBV7-8 to TRBJ2-3, with TRBD2 matching over 9 bases. Germline CDR1 is SGHVS and CDR2 is FQNEAQ. V gave up 4 bases and J gave up 4 bases; unmatched junction bases: 9. CDR3 size: 16 residues. The DNA for the CDR3 is TGTGCCAGCAGCTCAACTAGCGGGTTAAGGGCAGATACGCAGTATTTT. Translating it yields CASSSTSGLRADTQYF.

This clonotype was counted between two and nine times. At one boundary the junction diverges from the germline segment, which might be a read error. The chain uses TRBV4-1 and TRBJ1-1; weak D call: TRBD1 (5 bases). There are 15 residues in the CDR3. Germline CDR1 reads MGHRA; CDR2 reads YSYEKL. In DNA form, the CDR3 reads TGCGCCAGCATCCAATTTGTGGGGGTCAACACTGAAGCTTTCTTT. It yields the protein CASIQFVGVNTEAFF.

The chain links TRBV6-5 to TRBJ2-3; TRBD1 matches at 7 bases. CDR1 is MNHEY, CDR2 SVGAGI, per germline. The junction had 8 bases not matched to a gene; V was cut back by 2 bases and J by 6 bases. This CDR3 is 15 amino acids long. The CDR3 DNA follows: TGTGCCAGCAGTTACACGGAGACAGGGCTTGATACGCAGTATTTT. It translates to CASSYTETGLDTQYF.

V is TRBV5-1 and J is TRBJ2-2; D is unclear. The germline gives CDR1 SGHRS, CDR2 YFSETQ. CDR3 size: 15 residues. V was cut by 0 bases and J by 3 bases, with 9 bases left in between. In DNA form, the CDR3 reads TGCGCCAGCAGCTTGGGTCCACTTTACACCGGGGAGCTGTTTTTT. Translating it yields CASSLGPLYTGELFF.